Below are 11 T cell receptor beta chains sequenced from a single sample in a study of T cells after yellow fever vaccination. Using its own MiXCR run on the 5' RACE reads, TCRdb lists one record per CDR3 protein. The sample lists hundreds of thousands of distinct CDR3 sequences, roughly an eighth occurring once. The sample here was PBMCs, taken on the day of the yellow fever booster vaccination. Receptors were obtained from a man aged 25-40 years who received the YFV17D yellow fever vaccine.

J is TRBJ2-3 and V is TRBV24-1; 10 bases match TRBD2. CDR1 is KGHDR, CDR2 SFDVKD, per germline. The V segment lost 4 bases and the J segment 3 bases; nucleotides outside the gene matches: 15. The CDR3 covers 19 residues. CDR3 amino acids: CATSEPGTSAGEETDTQYF. The DNA of the CDR3 is TGTGCCACCAGTGAGCCCGGGACTAGCGCGGGGGAGGAAACAGATACGCAGTATTTT.

The sample holds a few counts of this clonotype. The chain recombines TRBV2 with TRBJ2-7; 8 positions match TRBD2. The CDR3 covers 20 residues. V lost 3 bases to trimming and J lost 5 bases; unmatched junction nucleotides: 24. CDR1 is SNHLY and CDR2 is FYNNEI in the germline V gene. The chain's CDR3 is CASSETQAARVAGPTNEQYF. The CDR3 region has the DNA TGTGCCAGCAGTGAGACACAGGCGGCGCGGGTAGCGGGACCTACCAACGAGCAGTACTTC.

This rearrangement joins TRBV7-2 to TRBJ2-5; a weak D match, TRBD1 (6 bases). V was trimmed by 5 bases and J by 7 bases, leaving 17 bases between them. The germline CDR1 and CDR2 sequences are SGHTA and FQGNSA. The CDR3 covers 14 residues. CDR3 bases: TGTGCCAGCAGCCATGACTCGACCAGGGGGACCCAGTACTTC. Protein sequence: CASSHDSTRGTQYF.

This clonotype was seen ten or more times. The chain joins TRBV24-1 to TRBJ2-1, with D tentatively TRBD2 (5 bases). Germline values: CDR1 KGHDR, CDR2 SFDVKD. V was pared by 1 base and J by 3 bases, with 9 bases between. This CDR3 spans 15 amino acids. This CDR3 reads CATSDLGRDYNEQFF. The DNA for the CDR3 is TGTGCCACCAGTGATTTAGGACGGGACTACAATGAGCAGTTCTTC.

The chain links TRBV7-2 to TRBJ2-7, with 8 bases that match TRBD2. There are 14 residues in the CDR3. Germline V lookup: CDR1 SGHTA, CDR2 FQGNSA. J lost 2 bases, V lost 7 bases, and 7 bases had no gene match. The CDR3 loop reads CASTPGLVTYEQYF. CDR3 sequence (DNA): TGTGCCAGCACCCCGGGACTAGTCACCTACGAGCAGTACTTC.

J is TRBJ2-4 and V is TRBV6-5; 11 bases are a match to TRBD1. V dropped 2 bases and J dropped 9; count of bases not matched to a gene: 3. Germline CDR1 MNHEY, CDR2 SVGAGI. The length of the CDR3 is 14 residues. CDR3 DNA: TGTGCCAGCAGTTACCCGGGACAGGGGGGCATTCAGTACTTC. It is translated as CASSYPGQGGIQYF.

For this clonotype: With a much larger clone just one base away, this may be a read error. The chain has TRBV20-1 and TRBJ1-1, with D possibly matching TRBD1 (6 bases). This CDR3 has 14 amino acids. CDR1 DFQATT and CDR2 SNEGSKA come from the germline V gene (reference sequence). Here the CDR3 reads CSSRAETGPTEAFF. In DNA form, the CDR3 reads TGCAGTTCTAGAGCCGAAACAGGGCCCACTGAAGCTTTCTTT.

This clonotype was seen more than once but under ten times. The chain couples TRBV19 to TRBJ1-5; unclear D gene. CDR3 length: 16 amino acids. Germline CDR1 and CDR2: LNHDA and SQIVND (reference sequence). V was cut by 6 bases and J by 0 bases, with 15 bases left in between. The CDR3 sequence is CASSSNQRYSNQPQHF. CDR3 nucleotides: TGTGCCAGTAGCTCTAACCAGAGATATAGCAATCAGCCCCAGCATTTT.

This chain connects TRBV20-1 to TRBJ2-7; the match to TRBD1 covers 9 bases. In germline, CDR1 is DFQATT, CDR2 SNEGSKA (reference sequence). V lost 6 bases, J lost 3 bases, and 12 bases stayed unmatched. This CDR3 is built from 15 residues. The DNA for the CDR3 is TGCAGTGCATATTTACCGGGACAGGGAAACTACGAGCAGTACTTC. It translates to CSAYLPGQGNYEQYF.

The CDR3 loop is CASRKGTNEQYF. CDR3 nucleotide sequence: TGTGCCAGCAGAAAGGGGACTAACGAGCAGTACTTC. The V call is TRBV7-2, the J call TRBJ2-7; 7 bases align to TRBD2. Germline V gives CDR1 SGHTA, CDR2 FQGNSA. V shed 6 bases, J shed 5 bases, and the junction held 4 bases outside the gene matches. This CDR3 region has 12 residues.

The chain joins TRBV28 to TRBJ1-4; 7 nucleotides match TRBD1. The germline CDR1 and CDR2 sequences are MDHEN and SYDVKM. The V segment lost 1 base and the J segment 4 bases; nucleotides outside the gene matches: 9. The CDR3 totals 17 residues. CDR3 sequence reads: CASSLSPYRGHNEKLFF. In DNA form, the CDR3 reads TGTGCCAGCAGTTTATCCCCTTACAGGGGACATAATGAAAAACTGTTTTTT.